This is a list of T cell receptor beta chains from one sample in a study of shared clonotypes between healthy human individuals. Measured with immunoSEQ multiplex PCR; TCRdb has only the in-frame clones, and not every one. The sample includes about 2,100,000 clones, about 93% of them seen just once. The sample taken for sequencing was naive CD8+ T cells from PBMCs. The receptors derive from a man in his late teens or twenties in good health. Some clones in this sample may be carry-over from other donors' samples. The CDR3 runs from the conserved cysteine through the conserved F or W. The order of the fields is J gene, clone size, D gene, V gene, CDR3 DNA, CDR3 protein. D genes are given only for firm matches. Some rows have no size entry. The others give once, few or many, or a class for an expanded clone.

j_gene: TRBJ1-5; abundance: few; d_gene: -; v_gene: TRBV6-1; CDR3nt: TGTGCCAGCAGTGAGAGGGGGAGTCATCAGCCCCAGCATTTT; CDR3aa: CASSERGSHQPQHF
j_gene: TRBJ1-5; abundance: -; d_gene: -; v_gene: TRBV7-9; CDR3nt: TGTGCCAGCAGCGCCGAAGGGGCCAGGGAGGCGCTTGATCAGCCCCAGCATTTT; CDR3aa: CASSAEGAREALDQPQHF
j_gene: TRBJ2-5; abundance: -; d_gene: TRBD2; v_gene: TRBV9; CDR3nt: TGTGCCAGCAGCACAAACTACCGGACTAGCGGGATGGAGACCCAGTACTTC; CDR3aa: CASSTNYRTSGMETQYF
j_gene: TRBJ2-7; abundance: -; d_gene: TRBD2; v_gene: TRBV27; CDR3nt: TGTGCCAGCAGTCCACGGACTAGCGGGAGGACCTACGAGCAGTACTTC; CDR3aa: CASSPRTSGRTYEQYF
j_gene: TRBJ2-4; abundance: -; d_gene: TRBD2; v_gene: TRBV27; CDR3nt: TGTGCCAGCAGTTTAATGCGGACTAGCGGGAGGTCCTTC; CDR3aa: CASSLMRTSGRSF
j_gene: TRBJ2-1; abundance: -; d_gene: TRBD2; v_gene: TRBV6-4; CDR3nt: TGTGCCAGCAGTGACGACGTGACTAGCGGGAGGGTTGAGCAGTTCTTC; CDR3aa: CASSDDVTSGRVEQFF
j_gene: TRBJ2-7; abundance: -; d_gene: TRBD2; v_gene: TRBV18; CDR3nt: TGTGCCAGCTCACCACTCCGGACTAGCGGGAGCATGGGCGAGCAGTACTTC; CDR3aa: CASSPLRTSGSMGEQYF
j_gene: TRBJ2-7; abundance: -; d_gene: -; v_gene: TRBV4-3; CDR3nt: TGCGCCAGCAGCCACAGAGGGAGGAACGAGCAGTACTTC; CDR3aa: CASSHRGRNEQYF
j_gene: TRBJ1-3; abundance: -; d_gene: -; v_gene: TRBV4-1; CDR3nt: TGCGCCAGCAGCCAAGTTCAGGGGTCGGGAAACACCATATATTTT; CDR3aa: CASSQVQGSGNTIYF
j_gene: TRBJ2-3; abundance: once; d_gene: -; v_gene: TRBV28; CDR3nt: TGTGCCAGCAGTATACCGGTTTTGCGGGAAGTGGTGGATACGCAGTATTTT; CDR3aa: CASSIPVLREVVDTQYF
j_gene: TRBJ1-5; abundance: -; d_gene: -; v_gene: TRBV5-5; CDR3nt: TGTGCCAGCAGCATTGACACGTCTAGCAATCAGCCCCAGCATTTT; CDR3aa: CASSIDTSSNQPQHF
j_gene: TRBJ2-7; abundance: -; d_gene: -; v_gene: TRBV7-2; CDR3nt: TGTGCCAGCAGCCTTACGGGACTGGGTTCCTACGAGCAGTACTTC; CDR3aa: CASSLTGLGSYEQYF
j_gene: TRBJ2-6; abundance: once; d_gene: TRBD1; v_gene: TRBV7-9; CDR3nt: TGTGCCAGCAGCGACAGACAGGGCTACAGCTCTGGGGCCAACGTCCTGACTTTC; CDR3aa: CASSDRQGYSSGANVLTF
j_gene: TRBJ2-1; abundance: -; d_gene: TRBD2; v_gene: TRBV29-1; CDR3nt: TGCAGCGCCAATAGACTAGCGGGAGGGTACAATGAGCAGTTCTTC; CDR3aa: CSANRLAGGYNEQFF
j_gene: TRBJ2-5; abundance: -; d_gene: -; v_gene: TRBV30; CDR3nt: TGTGCCTGGACATATGCGGGGGAGACCCAGTACTTC; CDR3aa: CAWTYAGETQYF
j_gene: TRBJ1-2; abundance: -; d_gene: -; v_gene: TRBV27; CDR3nt: TGTGCCAGCAGCCCCGTGGTCGTCGCGGGGCTCTATGGCTACACCTTC; CDR3aa: CASSPVVVAGLYGYTF
j_gene: TRBJ2-1; abundance: -; d_gene: TRBD2; v_gene: TRBV7-9; CDR3nt: TGTGCCAGCAGCCCAACCGGGACTAGCGGCTCCTACAATGAGCAGTTCTTC; CDR3aa: CASSPTGTSGSYNEQFF
j_gene: TRBJ2-1; abundance: once; d_gene: -; v_gene: TRBV5-8; CDR3nt: TGTGCCAGCAGCTCGGGGAATGAGCAGTTCTTC; CDR3aa: CASSSGNEQFF
j_gene: TRBJ2-3; abundance: -; d_gene: TRBD2; v_gene: TRBV10-2; CDR3nt: TGCGCCAGCAAACCCCTTAGCGGGAGCACAGATACGCAGTATTTT; CDR3aa: CASKPLSGSTDTQYF
j_gene: TRBJ2-7; abundance: -; d_gene: -; v_gene: TRBV5-1; CDR3nt: TGCGCCAGCAGCTTGGCCCAGGGAACGGCAACCTACGAGCAGTACTTC; CDR3aa: CASSLAQGTATYEQYF
j_gene: TRBJ2-1; abundance: once; d_gene: -; v_gene: TRBV7-6; CDR3nt: TGTGCCAGCAGCTTACTTCCGGGGGCGGATGAGCAGTTCTTC; CDR3aa: CASSLLPGADEQFF
j_gene: TRBJ2-3; abundance: once; d_gene: TRBD1; v_gene: TRBV7-4; CDR3nt: TGTGCCAGCAGCCAACAGGGGAATACGCAGTATTTT; CDR3aa: CASSQQGNTQYF
j_gene: TRBJ2-5; abundance: -; d_gene: -; v_gene: TRBV6-5; CDR3nt: TGTGCCAGCAGTCCTTTTGCGGTCCAAGAGACCCAGTACTTC; CDR3aa: CASSPFAVQETQYF
j_gene: TRBJ2-1; abundance: -; d_gene: TRBD2; v_gene: TRBV25-1; CDR3nt: TGTGCCAGCACGCCTCCGGGACTAGCGGGAGTACAGGAGTTCTTC; CDR3aa: CASTPPGLAGVQEFF
j_gene: TRBJ2-7; abundance: -; d_gene: -; v_gene: TRBV6-1; CDR3nt: TGTGCCAGCAGTGGGTCTAGGAGCTCCTACGAGCAGTACTTC; CDR3aa: CASSGSRSSYEQYF
j_gene: TRBJ2-2; abundance: -; d_gene: TRBD2; v_gene: TRBV5-5; CDR3nt: TGTGCCAGCAGCACCCGACTAGCGGAGTTCACCGGGGAGCTGTTTTTT; CDR3aa: CASSTRLAEFTGELFF
j_gene: TRBJ2-1; abundance: once; d_gene: -; v_gene: TRBV7-9; CDR3nt: TGTGCCAGCAGCCAAAGGACCGGCGATGAGCAGTTCTTC; CDR3aa: CASSQRTGDEQFF
j_gene: TRBJ1-1; abundance: -; d_gene: -; v_gene: TRBV7-9; CDR3nt: TGTGCCAGCAGGAGCGACACTGAAGCTTTCTTT; CDR3aa: CASRSDTEAFF
j_gene: TRBJ2-7; abundance: -; d_gene: -; v_gene: TRBV2; CDR3nt: TGTGCCAGCAGGGCATCCTCTGAATGGGTGTACGAGCAGTACTTC; CDR3aa: CASRASSEWVYEQYF
j_gene: TRBJ1-5; abundance: -; d_gene: TRBD1; v_gene: TRBV28; CDR3nt: TGTGCCAGCAGCCCGACAGGGGTCAATCAGCCCCAGCATTTT; CDR3aa: CASSPTGVNQPQHF
j_gene: TRBJ2-7; abundance: -; d_gene: TRBD2; v_gene: TRBV29-1; CDR3nt: TGCAGCGTTTCGGGAGGGACCCCCTACTACGAGCAGTACTTC; CDR3aa: CSVSGGTPYYEQYF
j_gene: TRBJ2-4; abundance: -; d_gene: -; v_gene: TRBV27; CDR3nt: TGTGCCAGCAGTTTATCCAGGGGAAACATTCAGTACTTC; CDR3aa: CASSLSRGNIQYF
j_gene: TRBJ1-5; abundance: -; d_gene: -; v_gene: TRBV6-5; CDR3nt: TGTGCCAGCAGTTACAGTATAGTTGGCAATCAGCCCCAGCATTTT; CDR3aa: CASSYSIVGNQPQHF
j_gene: TRBJ2-1; abundance: -; d_gene: TRBD1; v_gene: TRBV27; CDR3nt: TGTGCCAGCAGTTTATCCGGACAGGTTAGCTCCTACAATGAGCAGTTCTTC; CDR3aa: CASSLSGQVSSYNEQFF
j_gene: TRBJ2-1; abundance: -; d_gene: -; v_gene: TRBV6-1; CDR3nt: TGTGCCAGCAGCCTCGCCAGGGCCTCCTACAATGAGCAGTTCTTC; CDR3aa: CASSLARASYNEQFF
j_gene: TRBJ1-5; abundance: -; d_gene: -; v_gene: TRBV18; CDR3nt: TGTGCCAGCTCACCAGGGCCTCGGTACGATCAGCCCCAGCATTTT; CDR3aa: CASSPGPRYDQPQHF
j_gene: TRBJ2-7; abundance: -; d_gene: TRBD1; v_gene: TRBV29-1; CDR3nt: TGCAGCGTTACAGGGGACGAACGACAGGGGGTCCCCTACGAGCAGTACTTC; CDR3aa: CSVTGDERQGVPYEQYF
j_gene: TRBJ1-1; abundance: -; d_gene: -; v_gene: TRBV27; CDR3nt: TGTGCCAGCAGTCCACCGGGACAAACACCCAACACTGAAGCTTTCTTT; CDR3aa: CASSPPGQTPNTEAFF
j_gene: TRBJ2-1; abundance: -; d_gene: -; v_gene: TRBV28; CDR3nt: TGTGCCAGCAGTTTGGGGGACTCGTTATACAATGAGCAGTTCTTC; CDR3aa: CASSLGDSLYNEQFF
j_gene: TRBJ2-3; abundance: -; d_gene: -; v_gene: TRBV6-5; CDR3nt: TGTGCCAGCAGTCCCACAGTTAGCACAGATACGCAGTATTTT; CDR3aa: CASSPTVSTDTQYF
j_gene: TRBJ1-3; abundance: -; d_gene: -; v_gene: TRBV11-1; CDR3nt: TGTGCCAGCAGCTACGCACCTCAGGGCTCTGGAAACACCATATATTTT; CDR3aa: CASSYAPQGSGNTIYF
j_gene: TRBJ2-4; abundance: -; d_gene: -; v_gene: TRBV30; CDR3nt: TGTGCCTGGATGGCAGTAGGGAACATTCAGTACTTC; CDR3aa: CAWMAVGNIQYF
j_gene: TRBJ2-1; abundance: -; d_gene: -; v_gene: TRBV18; CDR3nt: TGTGCCAGCTCACTTAGGGAGGTAGCGGCACAATACAATGAGCAGTTCTTC; CDR3aa: CASSLREVAAQYNEQFF
j_gene: TRBJ1-2; abundance: -; d_gene: -; v_gene: TRBV19; CDR3nt: TGTGCCAGTACCCTGGGGCAGACCGCAAACTATGGCTACACCTTC; CDR3aa: CASTLGQTANYGYTF
j_gene: TRBJ1-2; abundance: -; d_gene: TRBD1; v_gene: TRBV4-2; CDR3nt: TGTGCCAGCAGCCACCGGGACAGGGGTCATGGCTACACCTTC; CDR3aa: CASSHRDRGHGYTF
j_gene: TRBJ2-7; abundance: -; d_gene: -; v_gene: TRBV11-2; CDR3nt: TGTGCCAGCAGCTCAAGCCGGGACGGCATATACGAGCAGTACTTC; CDR3aa: CASSSSRDGIYEQYF
j_gene: TRBJ2-1; abundance: -; d_gene: -; v_gene: TRBV27; CDR3nt: TGTGCCAGCAGTTTCGTAGGATCCTACAATGAGCAGTTCTTC; CDR3aa: CASSFVGSYNEQFF
j_gene: TRBJ2-7; abundance: -; d_gene: TRBD2; v_gene: TRBV5-6; CDR3nt: TGTGCCAGCAGCCCGGGTAGGGGACTAGCGGGGCCCGACCCCTACGAGCAGTACTTC; CDR3aa: CASSPGRGLAGPDPYEQYF
j_gene: TRBJ1-2; abundance: few; d_gene: -; v_gene: TRBV28; CDR3nt: TGTGCCAGCAGTCTAAGAGAGGTGGTAAACGGCTACACCTTC; CDR3aa: CASSLREVVNGYTF
j_gene: TRBJ1-5; abundance: -; d_gene: -; v_gene: TRBV6-6; CDR3nt: TGTGCCAGCAGTTACGGTTTAATCGGTAGCAATCAGCCCCAGCATTTT; CDR3aa: CASSYGLIGSNQPQHF
j_gene: TRBJ2-3; abundance: -; d_gene: TRBD2; v_gene: TRBV19; CDR3nt: TGTGCCAGTAGGTGGACTAGCGGAAACACAGATACGCAGTATTTT; CDR3aa: CASRWTSGNTDTQYF
j_gene: TRBJ2-3; abundance: -; d_gene: -; v_gene: TRBV15; CDR3nt: TGTGCCACCAGCATCGGGGGAGGACACACAGATACGCAGTATTTT; CDR3aa: CATSIGGGHTDTQYF